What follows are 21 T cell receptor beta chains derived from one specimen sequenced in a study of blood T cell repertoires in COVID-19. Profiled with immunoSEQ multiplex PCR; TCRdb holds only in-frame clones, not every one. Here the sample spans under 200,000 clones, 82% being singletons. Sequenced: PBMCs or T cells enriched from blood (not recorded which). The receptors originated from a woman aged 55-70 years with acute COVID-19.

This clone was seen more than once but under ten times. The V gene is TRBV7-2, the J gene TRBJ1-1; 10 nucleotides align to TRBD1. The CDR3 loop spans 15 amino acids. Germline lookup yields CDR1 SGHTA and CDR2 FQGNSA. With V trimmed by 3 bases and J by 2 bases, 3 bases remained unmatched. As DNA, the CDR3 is TGTGCCAGCAGCTTCTGGGACAGGGGTAACACTGAAGCTTTCTTT. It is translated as CASSFWDRGNTEAFF.

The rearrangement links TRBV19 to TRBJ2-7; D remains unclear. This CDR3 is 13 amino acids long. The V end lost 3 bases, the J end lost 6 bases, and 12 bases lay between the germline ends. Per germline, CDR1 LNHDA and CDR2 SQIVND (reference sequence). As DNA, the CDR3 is TGTGCCAGTAGTATCAGGCCCCTTGGCGAGCAGTACTTC. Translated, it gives CASSIRPLGEQYF.

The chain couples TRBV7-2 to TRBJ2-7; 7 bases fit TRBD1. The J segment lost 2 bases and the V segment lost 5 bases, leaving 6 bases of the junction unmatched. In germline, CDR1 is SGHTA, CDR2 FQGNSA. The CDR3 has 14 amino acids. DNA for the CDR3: TGTGCCAGCAGCCGCCGGGACAGCACCTACGAGCAGTACTTC. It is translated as CASSRRDSTYEQYF. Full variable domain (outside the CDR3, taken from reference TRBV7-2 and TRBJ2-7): GAGVSQSPSNKVTEKGKDVELRCDPISGHTALYWYRQSLGQGLEFLIYFQGNSAPDKSGLPSDRFSAERTGGSVSTLTIQRTQQEDSAVYLCASSRRDSTYEQYFGPGTRLTVT.

CDR3 loop: CAISLSGRENNEQFF. As DNA, the CDR3 is TGTGCCATCAGCCTTAGCGGGAGAGAAAACAATGAGCAGTTCTTC. The V and J genes are TRBV10-3 and TRBJ2-1; 9 nucleotides match TRBD2. V dropped 6 bases and J dropped 5; count of bases not matched to a gene: 8. This CDR3 spans 15 amino acids. The germline V gene has CDR1 ENHRY and CDR2 SYGVKD.

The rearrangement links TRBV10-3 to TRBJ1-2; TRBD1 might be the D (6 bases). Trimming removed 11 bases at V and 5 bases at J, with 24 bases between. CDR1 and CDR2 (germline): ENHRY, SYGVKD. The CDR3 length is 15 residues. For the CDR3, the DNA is TGTGCCTCGTCAGGCAGGACAGACCCGGGGTATGGCTACACCTTC. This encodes CASSGRTDPGYGYTF.

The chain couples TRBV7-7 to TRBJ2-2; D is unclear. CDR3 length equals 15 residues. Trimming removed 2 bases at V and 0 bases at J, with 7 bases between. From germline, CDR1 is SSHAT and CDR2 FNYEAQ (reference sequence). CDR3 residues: CASSLSTANTGELFF. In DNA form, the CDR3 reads TGTGCCAGCAGCTTAAGCACAGCGAACACCGGGGAGCTGTTTTTT.

The CDR3, as DNA: TGCGCCAGCAGCTGGGGGGGGGAAGTCCAAGAGACCCAGTACTTC. Residues: CASSWGGEVQETQYF. V usage is TRBV5-1 and J usage is TRBJ2-5, with 7 bases lining up with TRBD2. CDR3 size: 15 residues. Per germline, CDR1 SGHRS and CDR2 YFSETQ. V lost 3 bases, J lost 1 base, and 6 bases stayed unmatched.

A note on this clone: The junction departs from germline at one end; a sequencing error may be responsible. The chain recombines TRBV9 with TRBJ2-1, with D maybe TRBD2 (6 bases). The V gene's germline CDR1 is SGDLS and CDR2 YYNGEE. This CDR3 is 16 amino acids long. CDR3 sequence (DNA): TGTGCCAGCAGCGTCTCGGCGGGGATATCCTACAATGAGCGGTTCTTC. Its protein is CASSVSAGISYNERFF. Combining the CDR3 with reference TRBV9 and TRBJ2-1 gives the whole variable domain DSGVTQTPKHLITATGQRVTLRCSPRSGDLSVYWYQQSLDQGLQFLIQYYNGEERAKGNILERFSAQQFPDLHSELNLSSLELGDSALYFCASSVSAGISYNERFFGPGTRLTVL.

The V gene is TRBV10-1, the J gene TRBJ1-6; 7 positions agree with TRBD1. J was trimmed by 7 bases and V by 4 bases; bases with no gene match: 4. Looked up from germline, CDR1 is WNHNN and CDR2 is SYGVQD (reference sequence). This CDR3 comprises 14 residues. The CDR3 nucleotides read TGCGCCAGCAGTGGAAACAGGGGAAATTCACCCCTCCACTTT. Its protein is CASSGNRGNSPLHF.

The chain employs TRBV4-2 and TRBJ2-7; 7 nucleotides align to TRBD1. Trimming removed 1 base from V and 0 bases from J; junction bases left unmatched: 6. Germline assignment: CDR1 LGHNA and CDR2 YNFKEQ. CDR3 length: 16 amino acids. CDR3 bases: TGTGCCAGCAGCCAAGCATCGGGACAGCGCTCCTACGAGCAGTACTTC. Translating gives CASSQASGQRSYEQYF.

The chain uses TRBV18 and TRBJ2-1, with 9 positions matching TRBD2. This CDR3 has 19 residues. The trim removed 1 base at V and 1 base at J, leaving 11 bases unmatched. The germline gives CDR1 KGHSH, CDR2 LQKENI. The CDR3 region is CASSPQLAGGPFSYNEQFF. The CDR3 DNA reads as TGTGCCAGCTCACCACAACTGGCGGGAGGGCCCTTTTCCTACAATGAGCAGTTCTTC.

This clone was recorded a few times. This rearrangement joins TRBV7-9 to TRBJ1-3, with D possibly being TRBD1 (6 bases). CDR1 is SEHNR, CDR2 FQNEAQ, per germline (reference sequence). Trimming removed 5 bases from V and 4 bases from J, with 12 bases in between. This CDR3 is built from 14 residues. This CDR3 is CASSVSGEGNTIYF. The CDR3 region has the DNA TGTGCCAGCAGCGTGTCAGGGGAGGGAAACACCATATATTTT.

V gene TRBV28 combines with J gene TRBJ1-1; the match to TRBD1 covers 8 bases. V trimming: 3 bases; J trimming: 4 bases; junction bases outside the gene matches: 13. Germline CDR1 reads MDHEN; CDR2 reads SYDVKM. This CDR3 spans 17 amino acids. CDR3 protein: CASSFNFGQGGFTEAFF. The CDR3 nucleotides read TGTGCCAGCAGTTTTAACTTCGGACAGGGCGGTTTCACTGAAGCTTTCTTT. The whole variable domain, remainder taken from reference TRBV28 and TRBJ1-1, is DVKVTQSSRYLVKRTGEKVFLECVQDMDHENMFWYRQDPGLGLRLIYFSYDVKMKEKGDIPEGYSVSREKKERFSLILESASTNQTSMYLCASSFNFGQGGFTEAFFGQGTRLTVV.

CDR3 in amino acids: CAWTANYGYTF. DNA for the CDR3: TGTGCCTGGACTGCTAACTATGGCTACACCTTC. J is TRBJ1-2 and V is TRBV30, with unresolved D. CDR3 length: 11 residues. Germline V gene lookup returns CDR1 GTSNPN and CDR2 SVGIG (reference sequence). V was pared by 4 bases and J by 0 bases, with 3 bases between.

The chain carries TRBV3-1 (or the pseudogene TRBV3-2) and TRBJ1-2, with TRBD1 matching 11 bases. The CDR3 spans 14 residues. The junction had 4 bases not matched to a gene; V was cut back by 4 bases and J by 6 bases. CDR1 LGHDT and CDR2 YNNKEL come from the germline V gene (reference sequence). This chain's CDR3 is CASSLGTGGNGYTF. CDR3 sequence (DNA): TGTGCCAGCAGCCTGGGGACAGGGGGAAATGGCTACACCTTC.

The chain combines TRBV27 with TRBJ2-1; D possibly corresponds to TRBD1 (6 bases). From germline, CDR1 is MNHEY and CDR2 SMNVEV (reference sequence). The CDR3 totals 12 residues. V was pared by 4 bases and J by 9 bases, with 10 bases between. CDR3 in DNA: TGTGCCAGCAGTTCGAGGGGGATTGAGCAGTTCTTC. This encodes CASSSRGIEQFF.

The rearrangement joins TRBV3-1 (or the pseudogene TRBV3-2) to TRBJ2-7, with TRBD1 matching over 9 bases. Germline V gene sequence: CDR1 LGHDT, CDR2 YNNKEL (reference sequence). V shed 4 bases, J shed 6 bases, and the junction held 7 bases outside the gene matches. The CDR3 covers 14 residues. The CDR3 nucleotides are TGTGCCAGCAGCCTAACAGGGGGCCCCTGCGAGCAGTACGTC. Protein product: CASSLTGGPCEQYV.

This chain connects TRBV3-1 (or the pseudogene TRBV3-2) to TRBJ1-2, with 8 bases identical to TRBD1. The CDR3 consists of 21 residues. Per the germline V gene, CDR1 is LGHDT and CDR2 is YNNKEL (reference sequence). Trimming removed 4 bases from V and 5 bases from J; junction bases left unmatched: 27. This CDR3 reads CASSPWDRRYGSFKPFYGYTF. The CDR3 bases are TGTGCCAGCAGCCCCTGGGACAGGCGTTATGGATCTTTCAAACCTTTTTATGGCTACACCTTC.

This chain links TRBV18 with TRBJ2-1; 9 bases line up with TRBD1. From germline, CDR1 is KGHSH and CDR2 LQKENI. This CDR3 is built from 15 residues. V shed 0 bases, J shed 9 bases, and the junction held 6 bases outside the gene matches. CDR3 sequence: CASSPPGQGQREQFF. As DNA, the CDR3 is TGTGCCAGCTCACCACCGGGACAGGGTCAGCGTGAGCAGTTCTTC.

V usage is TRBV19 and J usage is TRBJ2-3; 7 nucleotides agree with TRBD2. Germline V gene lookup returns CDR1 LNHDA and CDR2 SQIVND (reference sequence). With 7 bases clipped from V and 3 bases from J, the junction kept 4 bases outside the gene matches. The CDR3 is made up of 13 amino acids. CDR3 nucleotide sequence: TGTGCCAGTAAGGCCGGGGGGACAGATACGCAGTATTTT. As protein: CASKAGGTDTQYF.

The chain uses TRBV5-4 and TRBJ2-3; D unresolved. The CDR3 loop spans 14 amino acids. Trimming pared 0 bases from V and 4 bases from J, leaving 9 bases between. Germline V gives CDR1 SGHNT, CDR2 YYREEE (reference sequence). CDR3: CASSLAATPDTQYF. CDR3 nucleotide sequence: TGTGCCAGCAGCTTGGCGGCGACTCCAGATACGCAGTATTTT.